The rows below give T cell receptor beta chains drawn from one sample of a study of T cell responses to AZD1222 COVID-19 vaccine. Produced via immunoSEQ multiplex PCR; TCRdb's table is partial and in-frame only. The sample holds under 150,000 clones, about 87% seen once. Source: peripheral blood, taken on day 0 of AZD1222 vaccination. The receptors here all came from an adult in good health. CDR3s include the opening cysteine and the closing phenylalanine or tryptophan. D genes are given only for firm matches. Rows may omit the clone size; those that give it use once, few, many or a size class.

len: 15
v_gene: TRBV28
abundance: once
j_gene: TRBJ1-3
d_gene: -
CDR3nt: TGTGCCAGCAGTTTAAGGTCAGGGGCTGGAAACACCATATATTTT
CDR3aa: CASSLRSGAGNTIYF

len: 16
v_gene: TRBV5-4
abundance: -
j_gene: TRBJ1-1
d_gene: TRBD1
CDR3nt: TGTGCCAGCAGCTTACAGGGGGCGCGGGGAATCTCTGAAGCTTTCTTT
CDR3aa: CASSLQGARGISEAFF

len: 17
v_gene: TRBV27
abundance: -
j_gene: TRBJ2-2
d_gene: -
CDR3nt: TGTGCCAGCAGTTTGTACACCGAACGGGCGAACACCGGGGAGCTGTTTTTT
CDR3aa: CASSLYTERANTGELFF

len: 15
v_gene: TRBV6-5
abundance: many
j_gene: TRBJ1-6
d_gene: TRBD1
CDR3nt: TGTGCCAGCAGACCGGGACAGGCGGGGTTGAGGGCCCTCCACTTT
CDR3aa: CASRPGQAGLRALHF

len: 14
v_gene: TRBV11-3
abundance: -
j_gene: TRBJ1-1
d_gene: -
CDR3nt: TGTGCCAGCAGCTTAAGGGGTCTGAACACTGAAGCTTTCTTT
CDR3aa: CASSLRGLNTEAFF

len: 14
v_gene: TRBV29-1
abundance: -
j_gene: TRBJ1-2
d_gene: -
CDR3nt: TGCAGCGTTGAAACTCTACGACGGACGTACGGCTACACCTTC
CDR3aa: CSVETLRRTYGYTF

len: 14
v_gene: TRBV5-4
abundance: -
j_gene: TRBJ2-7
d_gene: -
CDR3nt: TGTGCCAGCAGGGGTGGGCAGGGGCCCTACGAGCAGTACTTC
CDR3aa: CASRGGQGPYEQYF

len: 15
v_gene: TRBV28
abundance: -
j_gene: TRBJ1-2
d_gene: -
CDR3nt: TGTGCCAGCAGTAGTATCAGGAGTAACAGCTATGGCTACACCTTC
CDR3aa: CASSSIRSNSYGYTF

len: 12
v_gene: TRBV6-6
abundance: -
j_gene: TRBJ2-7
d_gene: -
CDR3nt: TGTGCCAGCAGCCAGGTGGCCTACGAGCAGTACTTC
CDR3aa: CASSQVAYEQYF

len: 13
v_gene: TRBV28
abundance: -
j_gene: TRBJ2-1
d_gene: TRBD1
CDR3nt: TGTGCCAGCGTCCCGACAGGGGTAACTGAGCAGTTCTTC
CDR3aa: CASVPTGVTEQFF

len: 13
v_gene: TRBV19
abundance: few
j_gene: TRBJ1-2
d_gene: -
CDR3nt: TGTGCCAGCAAAAGCTTTGAAGCGTATGGCTACACCTTC
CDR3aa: CASKSFEAYGYTF

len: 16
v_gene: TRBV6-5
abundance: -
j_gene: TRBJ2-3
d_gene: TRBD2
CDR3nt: TGTGCCAGCAGTTACGAGCTAGCGGGAGCCCCAGATACGCAGTATTTT
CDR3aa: CASSYELAGAPDTQYF

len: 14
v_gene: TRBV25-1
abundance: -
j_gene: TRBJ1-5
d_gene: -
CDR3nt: TGTGCCAGCAGTGAAGGCGGTAGCAATCAGCCCCAGCATTTT
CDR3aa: CASSEGGSNQPQHF

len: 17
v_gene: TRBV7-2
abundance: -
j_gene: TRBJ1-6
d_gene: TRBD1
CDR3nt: TGTGCCAGCAGCCATAGACAGGGTATATCCTATAATTCACCCCTCCACTTT
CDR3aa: CASSHRQGISYNSPLHF

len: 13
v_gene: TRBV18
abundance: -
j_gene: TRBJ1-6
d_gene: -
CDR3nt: TGTGCCAGCTCACCCCGTAGGAGTTCACCCCTCCACTTT
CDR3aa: CASSPRRSSPLHF

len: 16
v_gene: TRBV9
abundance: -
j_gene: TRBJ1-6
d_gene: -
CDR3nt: TGTGCCAGCAGCGTAGATGAGGGCTCCTATAATTCACCCCTCCACTTT
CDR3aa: CASSVDEGSYNSPLHF

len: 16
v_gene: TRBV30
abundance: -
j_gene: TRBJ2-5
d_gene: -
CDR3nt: TGTGCCTGGAGTGTAGGTAGCGGTGGGGGCCGGGAGACCCAGTACTTC
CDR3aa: CAWSVGSGGGRETQYF

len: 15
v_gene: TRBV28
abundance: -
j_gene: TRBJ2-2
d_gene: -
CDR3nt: TGTGCCAGCAGACCACCGGGACTCTTAACCGGGGAGCTGTTTTTT
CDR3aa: CASRPPGLLTGELFF

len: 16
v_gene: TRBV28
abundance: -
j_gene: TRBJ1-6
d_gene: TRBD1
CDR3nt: TGTGCCAGCAGTCATAATACCGGGACAGGGGGATCACCCCTCCACTTT
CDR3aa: CASSHNTGTGGSPLHF

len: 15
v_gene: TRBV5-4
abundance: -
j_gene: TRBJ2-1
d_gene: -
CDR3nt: TGTGCCAGCAGCACCACTAGCTCCTCCTACAATGAGCAGTTCTTC
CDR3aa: CASSTTSSSYNEQFF

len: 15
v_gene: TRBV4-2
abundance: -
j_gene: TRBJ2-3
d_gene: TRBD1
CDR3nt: TGTGCCAGCAGCCCAGATCCGGGACAGGGCGGTACGCAGTATTTT
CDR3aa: CASSPDPGQGGTQYF

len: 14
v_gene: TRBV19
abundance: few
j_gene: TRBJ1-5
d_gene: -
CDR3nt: TGTGCCAGTAGTATTAGCGGGGGAAATCAGCCCCAGCATTTT
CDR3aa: CASSISGGNQPQHF

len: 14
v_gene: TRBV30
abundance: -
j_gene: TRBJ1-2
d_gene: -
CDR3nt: TGTGCCTGGAGTGACCCGGGTGGGAACTATGGCTACACCTTC
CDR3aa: CAWSDPGGNYGYTF

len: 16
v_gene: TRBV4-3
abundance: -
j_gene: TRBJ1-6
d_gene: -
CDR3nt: TGCGCCAGCAGCCAAGTCGAAGGGTTTCGGAATTCACCCCTCCACTTT
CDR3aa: CASSQVEGFRNSPLHF

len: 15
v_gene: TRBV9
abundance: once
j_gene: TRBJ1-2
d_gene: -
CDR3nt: TGTGCCAGCAGCGTAGAGGGGAAGTTACCCTATGGCTACACCTTC
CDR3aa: CASSVEGKLPYGYTF

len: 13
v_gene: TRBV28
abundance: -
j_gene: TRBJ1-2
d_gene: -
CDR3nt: TGTGCCAGCAGTTTTCTGACGGACTATGGCTACACCTTC
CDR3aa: CASSFLTDYGYTF

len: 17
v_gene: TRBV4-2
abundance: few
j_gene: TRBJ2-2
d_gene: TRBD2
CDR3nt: TGTGCCAGCAGCCCGCGACTAGCGGGAGGGAGCGGTGGGGAGCTGTTTTTT
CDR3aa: CASSPRLAGGSGGELFF

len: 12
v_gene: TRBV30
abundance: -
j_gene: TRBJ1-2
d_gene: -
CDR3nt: TGTGCCTGGAGGCAGCCCCTCTATGGCTACACCTTC
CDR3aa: CAWRQPLYGYTF

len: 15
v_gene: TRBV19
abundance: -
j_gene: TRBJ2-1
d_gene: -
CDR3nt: TGTGCCAGTAGTCTAACAGGGGGGGCCTACAATGAGCAGTTCTTC
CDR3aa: CASSLTGGAYNEQFF

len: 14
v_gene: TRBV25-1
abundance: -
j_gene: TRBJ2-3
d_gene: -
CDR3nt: TGTGCCAGCAGTGACCGCAGGGGCACAGATACGCAGTATTTT
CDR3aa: CASSDRRGTDTQYF

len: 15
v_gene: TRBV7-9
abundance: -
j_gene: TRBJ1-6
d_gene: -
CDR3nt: TGTGCCAGCAGCTTACATGGGGGTAATAATTCACCCCTCCACTTT
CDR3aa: CASSLHGGNNSPLHF

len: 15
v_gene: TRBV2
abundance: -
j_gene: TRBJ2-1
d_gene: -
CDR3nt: TGTGCCAGCAGCACTTTAGGCCGTTCCTACAATGAGCAGTTCTTC
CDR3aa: CASSTLGRSYNEQFF

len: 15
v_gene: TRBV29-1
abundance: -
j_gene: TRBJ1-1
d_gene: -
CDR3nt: TGCAGCGCCCGAAAGATGGGGGCGCCGAGCACTGAAGCTTTCTTT
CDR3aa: CSARKMGAPSTEAFF

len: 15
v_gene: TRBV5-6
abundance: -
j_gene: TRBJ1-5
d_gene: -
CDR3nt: TGTGCCAGCAGCTCCTCCAGAAGTAGCAATCAGCCCCAGCATTTT
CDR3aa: CASSSSRSSNQPQHF

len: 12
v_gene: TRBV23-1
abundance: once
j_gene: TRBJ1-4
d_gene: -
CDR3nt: TGCGCCAGCAAAAACGGCAATGAAAAACTGTTTTTT
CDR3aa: CASKNGNEKLFF

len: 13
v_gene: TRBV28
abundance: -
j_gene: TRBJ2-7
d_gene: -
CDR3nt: TGTGCCAGCAGTTTTCGCGGAGACTACGAGCAGTACTTC
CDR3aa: CASSFRGDYEQYF

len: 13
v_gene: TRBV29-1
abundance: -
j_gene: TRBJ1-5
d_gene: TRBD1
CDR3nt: TGCAGCGTTGCGACAGGGACCCATCAGCCCCAGCATTTT
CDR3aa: CSVATGTHQPQHF

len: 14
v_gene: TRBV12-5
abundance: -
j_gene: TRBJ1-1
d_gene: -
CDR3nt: TGTGCTAGTGGAATGAACAGGATCAACACTGAAGCTTTCTTT
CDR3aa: CASGMNRINTEAFF

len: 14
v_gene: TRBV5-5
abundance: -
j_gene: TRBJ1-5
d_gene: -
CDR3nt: TGTGCCAGCAGCTTGGAAGGGGGGAGGCAGCCCCAGCATTTT
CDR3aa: CASSLEGGRQPQHF

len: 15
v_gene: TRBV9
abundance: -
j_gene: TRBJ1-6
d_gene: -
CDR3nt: TGTGCCAGCAGCGCGGGGACTACCCTTAATTCACCCCTCCACTTT
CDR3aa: CASSAGTTLNSPLHF

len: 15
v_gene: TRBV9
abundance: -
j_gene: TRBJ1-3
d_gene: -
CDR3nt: TGTGCCAGCAGCCTAGGGTTTACCTCTGGAAACACCATATATTTT
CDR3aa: CASSLGFTSGNTIYF

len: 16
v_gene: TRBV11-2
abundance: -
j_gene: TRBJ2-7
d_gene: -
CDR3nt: TGTGCCAGCAGCTTAATCCGGGGGGCGATCGGCTACGAGCAGTACTTC
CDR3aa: CASSLIRGAIGYEQYF

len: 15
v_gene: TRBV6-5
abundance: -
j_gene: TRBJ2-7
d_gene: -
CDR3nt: TGTGCCAGCAGTTCACCGGCCCTCGGAAGGTACGAGCAGTACTTC
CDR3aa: CASSSPALGRYEQYF

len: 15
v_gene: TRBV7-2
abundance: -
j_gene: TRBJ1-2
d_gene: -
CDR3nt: TGTGCCAGCAGCTTAGCCGCAGGAGGATCGGATGGCTACACCTTC
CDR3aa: CASSLAAGGSDGYTF

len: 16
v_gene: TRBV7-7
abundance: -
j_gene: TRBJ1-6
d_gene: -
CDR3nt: TGTGCTAGCAGCTTAGAACGGGTGGAATATAATTCACCCCTCCACTTT
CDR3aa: CASSLERVEYNSPLHF

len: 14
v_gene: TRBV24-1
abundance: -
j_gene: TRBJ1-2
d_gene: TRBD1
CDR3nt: TGTGCCACCAGTGAAACAGGGGAGAAATATGGCTACACCTTC
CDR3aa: CATSETGEKYGYTF

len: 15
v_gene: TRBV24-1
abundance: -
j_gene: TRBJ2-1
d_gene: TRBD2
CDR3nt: TGTGCCACCAGTGTCCGACTAGCGGGGAACAATGAGCAGTTCTTC
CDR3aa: CATSVRLAGNNEQFF

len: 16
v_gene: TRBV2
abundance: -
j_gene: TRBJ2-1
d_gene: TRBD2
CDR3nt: TGTGCCAGCAGTTTGGTTCGGGCTAGCGGGAGTCATGAGCAGTTCTTC
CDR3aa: CASSLVRASGSHEQFF

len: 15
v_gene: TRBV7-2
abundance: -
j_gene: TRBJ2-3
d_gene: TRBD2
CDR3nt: TGTGCCAGCAGCTTAGTACTAGCGGGAGTAGGTACGCAGTATTTT
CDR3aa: CASSLVLAGVGTQYF

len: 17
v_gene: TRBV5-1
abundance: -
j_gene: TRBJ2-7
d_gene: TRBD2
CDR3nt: TGCGCCAGCAGCCCTTCTCGGAGCGGGAGGGCCCTCTACGAGCAGTACTTC
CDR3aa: CASSPSRSGRALYEQYF

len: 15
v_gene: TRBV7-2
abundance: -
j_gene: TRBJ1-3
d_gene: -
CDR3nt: TGTGCCAGCAGGCCCCCCGGGGGAGGAGGAAACACCATATATTTT
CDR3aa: CASRPPGGGGNTIYF

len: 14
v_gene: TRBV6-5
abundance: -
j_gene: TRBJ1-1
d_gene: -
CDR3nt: TGTGCCAGCAGGCGGACAGATATGAACACTGAAGCTTTCTTT
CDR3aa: CASRRTDMNTEAFF

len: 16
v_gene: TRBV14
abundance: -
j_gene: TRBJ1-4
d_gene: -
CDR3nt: TGTGCCAGCAGCCAGACAATGGGATCCACTAATGAAAAACTGTTTTTT
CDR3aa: CASSQTMGSTNEKLFF

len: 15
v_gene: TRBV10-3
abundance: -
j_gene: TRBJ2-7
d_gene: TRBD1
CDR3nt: TGTGCCATCCCTGGTGGACAGGGGGCAACCTACGAGCAGTACTTC
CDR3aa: CAIPGGQGATYEQYF

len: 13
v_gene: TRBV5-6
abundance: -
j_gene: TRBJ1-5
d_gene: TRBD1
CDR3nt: TGTGCCAGCAGCAGAGGGACAGCCCAGCCCCAGCATTTT
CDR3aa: CASSRGTAQPQHF

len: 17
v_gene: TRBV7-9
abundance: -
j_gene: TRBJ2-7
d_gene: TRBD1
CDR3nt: TGTGCCAGCAGCCACCCTGGGACAGGGCTCTTCGGCTACGAGCAGTACTTC
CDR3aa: CASSHPGTGLFGYEQYF

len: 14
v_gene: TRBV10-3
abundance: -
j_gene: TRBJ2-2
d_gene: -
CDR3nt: TGTGCCATCAGTGAGGGGCGCGGCACCGGGGAGCTGTTTTTT
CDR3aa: CAISEGRGTGELFF